These 17 T cell receptor beta chains came from one sample sequenced in a study of T cell responses to AZD1222 COVID-19 vaccine. Sequencing used immunoSEQ multiplex PCR; TCRdb keeps in-frame clones, though not all of them. The sample has roughly 120,000 clones, roughly 87% seen once. The material was peripheral blood, obtained on day 0 of MenACWY control vaccination. These receptors all stem from an adult in good health.

Comments on this clone: This same CDR3 is encoded by further DNA sequences in the sample. The rearrangement uses TRBV3-1 (or the pseudogene TRBV3-2) and TRBJ2-1, with D unresolved. The germline gives CDR1 LGHDT, CDR2 YNNKEL (reference sequence). CDR3 length: 15 residues. V lost 1 base to trimming and J lost 0 bases, with 7 bases between them. The CDR3 loop reads CASSQGTRSYNEQFF. The CDR3 region has the DNA TGTGCCAGCAGCCAAGGCACCCGCTCCTACAATGAGCAGTTCTTC.

The CDR3 DNA is TGCGCCAGCAGCCAAGGACGCAACTATGGCTACACCTTC. Residues: CASSQGRNYGYTF. The chain links TRBV5-1 to TRBJ1-2; unclear D gene. The CDR3 contains 13 residues. CDR1 and CDR2 from the germline V gene are SGHRS and YFSETQ. V lost 4 bases and J lost 2, with 9 bases in between.

The gene calls are TRBV4-3 and TRBJ1-6; D gene uncertain. Deletions cut 0 bases from V and 3 bases from J, with 12 bases between. The CDR3 contains 17 residues. CDR1 LGHNA and CDR2 YSLEER come from the germline V gene. The CDR3 DNA reads TGCGCCAGCAGCCAAGAAGGCGGGCACTTCTATAATTCACCCCTCCACTTT. Translated: CASSQEGGHFYNSPLHF.

The genes are TRBV25-1 and TRBJ1-6, with 7 bases matching TRBD1. The ends lost 4 bases at V and 4 bases at J; junction bases unmatched: 4. Per germline, CDR1 MGHDK and CDR2 SYGVNS. The CDR3 loop spans 15 amino acids. CDR3 sequence: CASSGRDSYNSPLHF. In DNA form, the CDR3 reads TGTGCCAGCAGTGGCCGGGACAGTTATAATTCACCCCTCCACTTT.

The rearrangement joins TRBV7-3 to TRBJ2-1; TRBD1 might be the D (5 bases). The V and J ends lost 1 base and 0 bases respectively, with 13 bases between them. Germline V gene sequence: CDR1 SGHTA, CDR2 FQGTGA. The CDR3 has 17 residues. CDR3 protein: CASSLRVGRSSYNEQFF. CDR3 nucleotides: TGTGCCAGCAGCTTAAGGGTGGGGCGGAGCTCCTACAATGAGCAGTTCTTC.

This clone was found a few times. The chain carries TRBV30 and TRBJ1-1; perhaps TRBD1 as D (5 bases). The CDR3 loop spans 11 amino acids. CDR1 GTSNPN and CDR2 SVGIG come from the germline V gene (reference sequence). Trimming took 1 base from V and 5 from J, leaving 5 bases between them. The CDR3: CAWSGQTEAFF. CDR3 DNA sequence: TGTGCCTGGAGTGGACAGACTGAAGCTTTCTTT. The variable domain in full, completed from reference TRBV30 and TRBJ1-1, reads SQTIHQWPATLVQPVGSPLSLECTVEGTSNPNLYWYRQAAGRGLQLLFYSVGIGQISSEVPQNLSASRPQDRQFILSSKKLLLSDSGFYLCAWSGQTEAFFGQGTRLTVV.

This chain connects TRBV28 to TRBJ1-1; TRBD1 is a possible D gene (5 bases). The CDR3 consists of 13 residues. Trimming took 6 bases from V and 1 from J, leaving 9 bases between them. The germline gives CDR1 MDHEN, CDR2 SYDVKM. CDR3 nucleotides: TGTGCCAGCAGGATACAGGAGAACACTGAAGCTTTCTTT. As protein: CASRIQENTEAFF.

By proportion, this clone is medium-sized (0.01 to 0.1%). V gene TRBV6-2 or TRBV6-3 combines with J gene TRBJ1-5; TRBD1 might be the D (6 bases). This CDR3 spans 17 amino acids. Germline loops: CDR1 MNHEY, CDR2 SVGEGT. V was pared by 0 bases and J by 5 bases, with 17 bases between. The CDR3 spells CASSYSTAQGYDQPQHF. The CDR3 DNA follows: TGTGCCAGCAGTTACTCGACCGCACAGGGATACGATCAGCCCCAGCATTTT.

This chain connects TRBV19 to TRBJ1-2; a weak D match, TRBD1 (5 bases). The CDR3 has 17 residues. CDR1 is LNHDA, CDR2 SQIVND, per germline (reference sequence). With 2 bases removed from V and 7 bases from J, the gap between germline ends came to 23 bases. This CDR3 is CASSIPLGMTAVGGYTF. CDR3 bases: TGTGCCAGTAGTATACCGCTCGGCATGACAGCGGTTGGTGGCTACACCTTC.

The chain links TRBV4-1 to TRBJ2-1; the D gene could be TRBD1 or TRBD2 (6 bases each). The CDR3 runs to 14 residues. Germline V lookup: CDR1 MGHRA, CDR2 YSYEKL. Trimming took off 3 bases at V and 9 bases at J, with 15 bases between the two ends. The CDR3 spells CASSQTDGGGEQFF. As DNA, the CDR3 is TGCGCCAGCAGCCAGACGGACGGGGGCGGTGAGCAGTTCTTC.

The gene calls are TRBV6-2 or TRBV6-3 and TRBJ2-7; D is undetermined. Germline V gene data show CDR1 as MNHEY and CDR2 as SVGEGT. Trimming took off 4 bases at V and 0 bases at J, with 13 bases between the two ends. The CDR3 is made up of 15 amino acids. In DNA, the CDR3 is TGTGCCAGCAGTTTCGGTTTGATGGGCTCCTACGAGCAGTACTTC. This encodes CASSFGLMGSYEQYF.

The chain joins TRBV3-1 (or the pseudogene TRBV3-2) to TRBJ1-4, with 8 bases identical to TRBD1. CDR1 is LGHDT, CDR2 YNNKEL, per germline (reference sequence). J lost 0 bases, V lost 2 bases, and 8 bases had no gene match. The CDR3 is made up of 18 amino acids. The DNA of the CDR3 is TGTGCCAGCAGCCAAAAGGACAGGGCGGACCCAACTAATGAAAAACTGTTTTTT. Translating it yields CASSQKDRADPTNEKLFF.

This sequence joins TRBV29-1 and TRBJ2-6; tentative D call: TRBD2 (6 bases). The V gene's germline CDR1 is SQVTM and CDR2 ANQGSEA. The CDR3 has 15 residues. The V gene lost 4 bases and the J gene lost 1 base, with 11 bases spanning the gap. CDR3: CSVAGGKSGANVLTF. CDR3 sequence (DNA): TGCAGCGTTGCTGGGGGGAAGTCTGGGGCCAACGTCCTGACTTTC. Complete variable domain (other parts from reference TRBV29-1 and TRBJ2-6): SAVISQKPSRDICQRGTSLTIQCQVDSQVTMMFWYRQQPGQSLTLIATANQGSEATYESGFVIDKFPISRPNLTFSTLTVSNMSPEDSSIYLCSVAGGKSGANVLTFGAGSRLTVL.

The gene calls are TRBV25-1 and TRBJ1-4; possibly TRBD1 for D (5 bases). Trimming removed 1 base at V and 5 bases at J, with 11 bases between. Germline V gene lookup returns CDR1 MGHDK and CDR2 SYGVNS. The CDR3 is 15 residues long. The CDR3 DNA reads TGTGCCAGCAGTGAATGGGGGACGGTGAATGAAAAACTGTTTTTT. Translation gives CASSEWGTVNEKLFF.

This chain connects TRBV19 to TRBJ1-5; TRBD1 matches at 8 bases. Trimming cost V 1 base and J 7 bases; bases outside gene matches: 9. The CDR3 is made up of 16 amino acids. Germline lookup yields CDR1 LNHDA and CDR2 SQIVND (reference sequence). CDR3 loop: CASSIGGRGQWQPQHF. The CDR3, as DNA: TGTGCCAGTAGTATAGGGGGCAGGGGGCAGTGGCAGCCCCAGCATTTT.

The chain combines TRBV30 with TRBJ1-1, with 7 bases identical to TRBD1. The germline V gene has CDR1 GTSNPN and CDR2 SVGIG (reference sequence). Trimming cost V 0 bases and J 7 bases; bases outside gene matches: 5. The CDR3 consists of 13 residues. The CDR3 DNA follows: TGTGCCTGGAGTGTACAGGGACAGAATGAAGCTTTCTTT. Its translation is CAWSVQGQNEAFF.

V is TRBV11-2 and J is TRBJ1-6, with no clear D. The CDR3 spans 14 residues. Trimming took off 1 base at V and 7 bases at J, with 8 bases between the two ends. CDR1 and CDR2 (germline): SGHAT, FQNNGV. The CDR3 is CASSLGVPNSPLHF. DNA of the CDR3: TGTGCCAGCAGCTTAGGGGTACCCAATTCACCCCTCCACTTT.